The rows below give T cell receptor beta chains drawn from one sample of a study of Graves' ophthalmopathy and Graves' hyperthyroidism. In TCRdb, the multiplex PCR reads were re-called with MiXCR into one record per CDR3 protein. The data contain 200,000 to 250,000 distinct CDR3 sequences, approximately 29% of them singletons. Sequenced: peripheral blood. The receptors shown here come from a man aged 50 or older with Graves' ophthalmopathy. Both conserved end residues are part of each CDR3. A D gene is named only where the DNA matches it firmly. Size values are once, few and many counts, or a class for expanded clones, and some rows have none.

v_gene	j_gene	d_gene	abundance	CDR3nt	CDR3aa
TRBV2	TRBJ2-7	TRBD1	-	TGTGCCAGCAGTGGGACGGGACAGGCCCTCCTAGGGCAGTACTTC	CASSGTGQALLGQYF
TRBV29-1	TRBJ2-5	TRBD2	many	TGCAGCGTTGAATGGCTGGGGTTAGAGGGACTAGCGGGAGGGCCGGAGACCCAGTACTTC	CSVEWLGLEGLAGGPETQYF
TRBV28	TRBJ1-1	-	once	TGTGCCACCCGTTGGACTTGGGGTGAAGCTTTCTTT	CATRWTWGEAFF
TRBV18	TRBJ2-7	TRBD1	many	TGTGCCAGCTCAAGGACAGGGGAGTACGAGCAGTACTTC	CASSRTGEYEQYF
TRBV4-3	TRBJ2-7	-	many	TGCGCCAGCAGCCAAGATTTCGGCGGCGAGCAGTACTTC	CASSQDFGGEQYF
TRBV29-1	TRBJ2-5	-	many	TGCAGCGTTATTCCAACAGGGGACTACCAAGAGACCCAGTACTTC	CSVIPTGDYQETQYF
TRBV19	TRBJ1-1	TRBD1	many	TGTGCCAGTACCCTAAGGGGGCCGGGTGAAGCTTTCTTT	CASTLRGPGEAFF
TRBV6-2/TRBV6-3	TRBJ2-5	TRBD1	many	TGTGCCAGCAGTCGAGGGACAGGTCAAGAGACCCAGTACTTC	CASSRGTGQETQYF
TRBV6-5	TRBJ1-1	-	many	TGTGCCAGCAGTTACGTGGGGGCATTGAACACTGAAGCTTTCTTT	CASSYVGALNTEAFF
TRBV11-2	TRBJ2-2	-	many	TGTGCCAGCAGCTTAGATGGAGGGCTCGCGAACACCGGGGAGCTGTTTTTT	CASSLDGGLANTGELFF
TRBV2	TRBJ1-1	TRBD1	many	TGTGCCAGTGTTACAGGGGCCTTGGACACTGAAGCTTTCTTT	CASVTGALDTEAFF
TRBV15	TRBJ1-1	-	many	TGTGCCACCTTAGGGCCCGGCAGTAAGAACACTGAAGCTTTCTTT	CATLGPGSKNTEAFF
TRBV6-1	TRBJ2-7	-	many	TGTGCCAGCAGTCGGACATACAACTCCTACGAGCAGTACTTC	CASSRTYNSYEQYF
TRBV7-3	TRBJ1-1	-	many	TGTGCCAGCAGCCTCACTTTGAACACTGAAGCTTTCTTT	CASSLTLNTEAFF
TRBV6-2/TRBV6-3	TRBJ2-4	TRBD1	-	TGTGCCAGCACTGAGGGACAGGTGGGCAAAAACATTCAGTACTTC	CASTEGQVGKNIQYF
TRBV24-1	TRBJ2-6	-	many	TGTGCCACCAGTGGTCCATCGACTGGGGCCAACGTCCTGACTTTC	CATSGPSTGANVLTF
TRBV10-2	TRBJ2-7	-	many	TGCGCCAGTACACCAGACTACGAGCAGTACTTC	CASTPDYEQYF
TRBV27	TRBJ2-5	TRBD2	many	TGTGCCAGCAGTCCCTTTTCAGCGGGAGGGTGGGAGACCCAGTACTTC	CASSPFSAGGWETQYF
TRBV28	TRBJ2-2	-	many	TGTGCCAGCAGATTAGCAGTCATTAACACCGGGGAGCTGTTTTTT	CASRLAVINTGELFF
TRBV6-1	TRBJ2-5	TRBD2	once	TGTGCCAGCAGTCAAACTAGCGGGGGCGTCCAAGAGACCCAGTACTTC	CASSQTSGGVQETQYF
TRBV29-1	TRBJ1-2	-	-	TGCAGCGTTCCCACCGGGCCGTACTATGGCTACACCTTC	CSVPTGPYYGYTF
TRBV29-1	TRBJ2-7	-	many	TGCAGCGGCCAGGGAAAGAACTCCTACGAGCAGTACTTC	CSGQGKNSYEQYF
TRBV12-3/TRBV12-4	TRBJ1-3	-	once	TGTGCCAGCAGTTTGCCCTCCCCGTCTACTCCTGGAAACACCATATATTTT	CASSLPSPSTPGNTIYF
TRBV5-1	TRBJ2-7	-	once	TGCGCCAGCAGCTTGTTGGGGGAATCCTACGAGCAGTACTTC	CASSLLGESYEQYF
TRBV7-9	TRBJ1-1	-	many	TGTGCCAGCAGCTCCGGGGTCGAAGCTTTCTTT	CASSSGVEAFF
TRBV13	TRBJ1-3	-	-	TGTGCCAGCACGAGACGGAACTCTGGAAACACCATATATTTT	CASTRRNSGNTIYF
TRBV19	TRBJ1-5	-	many	TGTGCCAGTGGATTTCAACCACAGGGGCCCCAGCATTTT	CASGFQPQGPQHF
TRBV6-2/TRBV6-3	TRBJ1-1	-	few	TGTGCCAGCAGTTACTCGGCAGAAGGGGAAGCTTTCTTT	CASSYSAEGEAFF
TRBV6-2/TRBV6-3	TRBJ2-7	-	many	TGTGCCAGCAGTCAAGAGAGGTACGAGCAGTACTTC	CASSQERYEQYF
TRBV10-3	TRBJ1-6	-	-	TGTGCCATCAGTGAGGACATCTCTTCACCCCTCCACTTT	CAISEDISSPLHF
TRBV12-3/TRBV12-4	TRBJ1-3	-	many	TGTGCCAGCAGTTTATCAGGGATTGGAAACACCATATATTTT	CASSLSGIGNTIYF
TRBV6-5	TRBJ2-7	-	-	TGTGCCAGCAGTTCCGACAGCATCAGCTCCTACGAGCAGTACTTC	CASSSDSISSYEQYF
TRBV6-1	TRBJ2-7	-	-	TGTGCCAGCAGTGAATACGGGCGCACCTTGTCCCGGATGAGGGCCGAGCAGTACTTC	CASSEYGRTLSRMRAEQYF
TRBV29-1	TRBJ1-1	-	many	TGCAGCGTTGAAACATTACAGGTTGAAGCTTTCTTT	CSVETLQVEAFF
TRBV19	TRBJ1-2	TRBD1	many	TGTGCCAGTGGGACAGGGGGCAACTATGGCTACACCTTC	CASGTGGNYGYTF
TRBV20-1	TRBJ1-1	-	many	TGCAGTGCCCGCCGAGGGGCCCCGGGTGAAGCTTTCTTT	CSARRGAPGEAFF
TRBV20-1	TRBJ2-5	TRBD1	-	TGCAGTGCTTGGGACAGGGGGCACCAAGAGACCCAGTACTTC	CSAWDRGHQETQYF
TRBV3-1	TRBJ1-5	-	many	TGTGCCAGCAGCCAAGGGGGCAATCAGCCCCAGCATTTT	CASSQGGNQPQHF
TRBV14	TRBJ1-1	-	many	TGTGCCAGCAGCCAAGAAATGGAGAACACTGAAGCTTTCTTT	CASSQEMENTEAFF
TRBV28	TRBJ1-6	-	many	TGTGCCAGCAGTTTTTTAAGCAATTCACCCCTCCACTTT	CASSFLSNSPLHF
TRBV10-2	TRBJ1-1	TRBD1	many	TGCGCCAGCAGTGAGACAGGGGACACTGAAGCTTTCTTT	CASSETGDTEAFF
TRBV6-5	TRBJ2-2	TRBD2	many	TGTGCCAGCAGTTACTCAGCGGGAGGGTACACCGGGGAACTGTTTTTT	CASSYSAGGYTGELFF
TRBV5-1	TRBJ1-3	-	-	TGCGCCAGCAGCTTTAATTGGGACGGCAGTGGAAACACCATATATTTT	CASSFNWDGSGNTIYF
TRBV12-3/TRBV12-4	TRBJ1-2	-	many	TGTGCCAGCAGTTTAGACGGGACCTTCAATGGCTACACCTTC	CASSLDGTFNGYTF
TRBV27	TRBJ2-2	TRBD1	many	TGTGCCAGCAGTTTAGTCATAGGGGACAGTCGGGGCGGGGAGCTGTTTTTT	CASSLVIGDSRGGELFF
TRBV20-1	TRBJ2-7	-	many	TGCAGTGCTAGTCCCGACTCCTACGAGCAGTACTTC	CSASPDSYEQYF
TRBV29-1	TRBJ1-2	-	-	TGCAGCGTTGGTGGGGGAGGGGGCTACACCTTC	CSVGGGGGYTF
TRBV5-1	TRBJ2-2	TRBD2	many	TGCGCCAGCAGCTTGGTGGGACTAGCGGAGAACACCGGGGAGCTGTTTTTT	CASSLVGLAENTGELFF
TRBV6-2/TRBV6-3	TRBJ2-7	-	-	TGTGCCAGCAGTTACCCTGTGCGGGGTCTCTCCTACGAGCAGTACTTC	CASSYPVRGLSYEQYF
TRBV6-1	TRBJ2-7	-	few	TGTGCCAGCAGTGATGGGCCACAGGGACTCTCCTACGAGCAGTACTTC	CASSDGPQGLSYEQYF
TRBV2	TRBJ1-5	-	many	TGTGCCAGCAACGCGGGTTATAGGAATCAGCCCCAGCATTTT	CASNAGYRNQPQHF
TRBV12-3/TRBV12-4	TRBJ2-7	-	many	TGTGCCAGCACGAGGGGTTTTTTCGAGCAGTACTTC	CASTRGFFEQYF
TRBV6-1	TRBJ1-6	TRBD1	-	TGTGCCACCAACCCGGGACAGGGTTATTCACCCCTCCACTTT	CATNPGQGYSPLHF
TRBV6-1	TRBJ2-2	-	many	TGTGCCAGCAGTGAAGTACCCACCGGGGAGCTGTTTTTT	CASSEVPTGELFF
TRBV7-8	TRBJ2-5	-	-	TGTGCCAGCAGCTCCCGACAGACGCAAGAGACCCAGTACTTC	CASSSRQTQETQYF
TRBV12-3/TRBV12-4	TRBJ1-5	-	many	TGTGCCAGCAGTACGGGGGGCGGCAATCAGCCCCAGCATTTT	CASSTGGGNQPQHF